This T cell receptor (beta chain) emerged from a study of blood T cell repertoires in COVID-19 (dated by TCRdb to 2019 to 2021). About the investigation overall: The collaborator samples originated in the United States, Italy and Spain and spanned the acute and convalescent phases of COVID-19. The prospective study material was composed of cDNA or gDNA derived from T cells, B-cell-depleted T cells, or PBMCs. Deeply sampled blood TCRbeta repertoires from subjects exposed to, actively infected with, or recovered from COVID-19 were included in the dataset. A freely available public database, intended as a resource for researchers studying the immune response to SARS-CoV-2, is where the repertoires were released. The samples were drawn from two sources: the first 160 participants of the ongoing ImmuneRACE study, and about 1,300 subjects contributed by 6 global collaborators. A de-identified subject ID, COVID-19 status, age in years and sex were almost always included in the sample metadata. Where available, HLA class I and class II types were obtained from metadata supplied by the sample provider rather than from assay-based typing. General findings and caveats noted by the study authors: Clinical and demographic metadata were provided uncurated, with the amount varying by source and participant.

This clone was seen a single time. The antigen this receptor binds is unknown. Base qualities are not provided; no much larger clone lies one nucleotide away. The germline ends are 9 bases apart after V is trimmed by 6 bases and J by 3 bases. As encoded in the germline V gene (reference sequence), CDR1 is MNHEY while CDR2 is SMNVEV. From cysteine to phenylalanine, the CDR3 is 13 amino acids long. Only the CDR3 DNA is retained, 39 bases long and in frame from the first base. The immunoSEQ Assay, a bias-controlled multiplex PCR, was used to amplify TCRbeta CDR3 regions from genomic DNA. Turning to the authors' computational methods: Nucleated cell counts per sample were estimated from amplification of reference gene primers within the assay. To quantify the absolute abundance of each unique TCRbeta CDR3 rearrangement, sequence reads were collapsed and filtered. For each sample, productive Simpson clonality was calculated by taking the square root of Simpson's diversity index across productive rearrangements. This is the immuneACCESS table as TCRdb keeps it, with only in-frame sequences that have V and J called. A part of the clones is gone; compared with another copy, unresolved V genes explain less than half, and the rest is unexplained. For V, J and clone size, that table is used; D and trimming come from the DNA. The table for this sample lists more than 200,000 clones; approximately 88% of them were counted only once. The top ten clonotypes cover around 0.7% of the sample.

Collaborating institutions collected whole blood in K2EDTA tubes following their own protocols. For TCRbeta analysis, collaborator samples were shipped as frozen whole blood, as isolated PBMCs, or as DNA extracted from either sample type. Material: peripheral blood. The chain joins TRBV27 to TRBJ1-5; the D gene is perhaps TRBD1, on 5 matching bases. This TCR derives from a human donor in a cohort sampled during active COVID-19. CDR3 loop: CASSRQINQPQHF. The sequence in DNA is TGTGCCAGCAGCAGACAGATCAATCAGCCCCAGCATTTT.